These 2 T cell receptor beta chains came from one sample sequenced in a study of human T cells and chemical hapten exposure. MiXCR was run by TCRdb on the RACE reads, yielding one entry per CDR3 protein. The sample shows some 81,000 distinct CDR3 sequences, roughly 7.2% of them seen only once. The time point here: patch test 1, 2 weeks after DPC sensitization. Specified treatment: therapeutic diphenylcyclopropenone sensitization with weekly scalp DPC. The starting material was whole blood, obtained in connection with sensitization to the hapten diphenylcyclopropenone (DPC). Receptors were obtained from a woman in her 30s with alopecia areata. Some clones in this sample may be carry-over from other donors' samples.

This clonotype was detected only a few times. J is TRBJ1-1 and V is TRBV20-1, with a weak D call TRBD1 (5 bases). The germline V gene encodes CDR1 DFQATT and CDR2 SNEGSKA (reference sequence). Trimming shortened V by 5 bases and J by 5 bases, and 12 bases separated the two germline ends. The CDR3 extends over 12 amino acids. CDR3 sequence reads: CSAQGPGTEAFF. The CDR3 DNA follows: TGCAGTGCTCAGGGCCCGGGGACTGAAGCTTTCTTT.

At least ten counts were recorded for this clonotype. This rearrangement joins TRBV21-1 to TRBJ2-7; TRBD1, the D gene given by the table, was not confirmed from the DNA. TRBV21-1 is described as a pseudogene. This CDR3 region has 16 residues. This CDR3 reads CASSHPTPDRTYEQYF. The CDR3 DNA reads TGTGCCAGCAGCCACCCGACCCCGGACAGAACCTACGAGCAGTACTTC.